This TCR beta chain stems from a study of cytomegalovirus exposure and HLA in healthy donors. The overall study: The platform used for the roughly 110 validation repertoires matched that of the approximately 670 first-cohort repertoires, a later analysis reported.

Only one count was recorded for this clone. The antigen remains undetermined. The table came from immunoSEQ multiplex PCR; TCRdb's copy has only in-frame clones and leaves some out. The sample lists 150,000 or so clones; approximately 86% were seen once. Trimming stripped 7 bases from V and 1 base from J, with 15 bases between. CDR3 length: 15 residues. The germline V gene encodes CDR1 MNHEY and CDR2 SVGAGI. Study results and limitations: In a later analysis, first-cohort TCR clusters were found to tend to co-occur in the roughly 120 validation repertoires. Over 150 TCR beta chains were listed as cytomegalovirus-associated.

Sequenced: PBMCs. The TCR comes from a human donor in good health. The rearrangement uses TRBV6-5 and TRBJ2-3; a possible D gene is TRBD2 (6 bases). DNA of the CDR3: TGTGCCAGCACCACGGGGGATGTGCGCACAGATACGCAGTATTTT. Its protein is CASTTGDVRTDTQYF.